What follows are 21 T cell receptor beta chains derived from one specimen sequenced in a study of T cell clonotyping in hematopoietic cell transplantation. Profiling relied on immunoSEQ multiplex PCR, and the TCRdb table lists in-frame clones only, not all of them. The sample lists about 5,700 clones, more than 85% occurring once. The sequenced sample was peripheral blood mononuclear cells, obtained 100 days after allogeneic stem cell transplant. The receptors shown here come from a female patient in her fifties or sixties who had an allogeneic stem cell transplant from an unrelated donor, so T cells may come from the graft donor. Some clones in this sample may be carry-over from other donors' samples.

CDR3 bases: TGTGCCACTAGGGAGGTACGCGAAAAACTGTTTTTT. Residues: CATREVREKLFF. The chain has TRBV6-6 and TRBJ1-4; D gene ambiguous. The germline CDR1 and CDR2 sequences are MNHNY and SVGAGI (reference sequence). The CDR3 totals 12 residues. The germline V and J ends were trimmed by 10 bases and 8 bases, with 14 bases remaining between them.

The chain uses TRBV7-2 and TRBJ2-1; D may correspond to TRBD1 or TRBD2 (5 bases each). Germline V gene sequence: CDR1 SGHTA, CDR2 FQGNSA. CDR3 length: 16 residues. V shed 6 bases and J shed 1 base, with 16 bases lying between them. The CDR3, as DNA: TGTGCCAGCAGTCAAACGGGGACCTTGTCCTACAATGAGCAGTTCTTC. This sequence encodes CASSQTGTLSYNEQFF.

The rearrangement links TRBV27 to TRBJ2-2; TRBD1 matches 9 bases. V shed 3 bases, J shed 3 bases, and the junction held 8 bases outside the gene matches. Germline V gene data show CDR1 as MNHEY and CDR2 as SMNVEV (reference sequence). This CDR3 contains 17 residues. The CDR3 DNA reads TGTGCCAGCAGTTTGGATCCGGGACAGGGCTACACCGGGGAGCTGTTTTTT. This sequence encodes CASSLDPGQGYTGELFF.

The rearrangement links TRBV6-4 to TRBJ1-1; D gene ambiguous. The CDR3 runs 13 residues. The V gene lost 7 bases and the J gene lost 1 base, with 10 bases spanning the gap. CDR1 and CDR2 from the germline V gene are MRHNA and SNTAGT. In DNA, the CDR3 is TGTGCCAGCATGGAGACCGAGAACACTGAAGCTTTCTTT. Translating gives CASMETENTEAFF.

The DNA for the CDR3 is TGTGCCAGCAGCCCAAGACAGGGTCCCACTGAAGCTTTCTTT. Residues: CASSPRQGPTEAFF. The V call is TRBV5-5, the J call TRBJ1-1; 7 bases align to TRBD1. CDR3 length: 14 residues. V was clipped by 4 bases and J by 4 bases; unmatched bases: 7. CDR1 and CDR2 from the germline V gene are SGHKS and YYEKEE (reference sequence).

CDR3 DNA sequence: TGTGCCAGCAGTCTATCCCCAGGGGGGGGCTCTGGAAACACCATATATTTT. Protein sequence: CASSLSPGGGSGNTIYF. The chain uses TRBV2 and TRBJ1-3; TRBD1 matches 7 bases. The CDR3 has 17 amino acids. After removal of 5 bases from V and 0 bases from J, the junction contained 10 bases not matched to a gene. Germline CDR1 is SNHLY and CDR2 is FYNNEI.

J is TRBJ1-1 and V is TRBV7-3; D ambiguous. Germline V lookup: CDR1 SGHTA, CDR2 FQGTGA. Trimming left V 6 bases short and J 5 bases short, with 13 bases between. This CDR3 spans 13 amino acids. The CDR3 reads CASRPRRGTEAFF. CDR3 DNA sequence: TGTGCCAGCAGGCCGCGCCGGGGAACTGAAGCTTTCTTT.

The chain carries TRBV11-3 and TRBJ2-1; no reliable D call. The CDR3 totals 12 residues. V was pared by 4 bases and J by 5 bases, with 6 bases between. The germline CDR1 and CDR2 sequences are SGHNT and YENEEA. This CDR3 reads CASSYGNNEQFF. The CDR3 nucleotides are TGTGCCAGCAGCTACGGTAACAATGAGCAGTTCTTC.

The rearrangement uses TRBV21-1 and TRBJ1-5. TRBV21-1 is assigned pseudogene status. CDR3 length equals 12 residues. The CDR3 sequence is CAKGPIMQPQHF. As DNA, the CDR3 is TGTGCCAAAGGCCCCATTATGCAGCCCCAGCATTTT.

The chain uses TRBV7-6 and TRBJ1-3, with D hard to call. Germline loops: CDR1 SGHVS, CDR2 FNYEAQ. V was shortened by 1 base and J by 0 bases, with 10 bases between the two germline ends. The CDR3 has 16 amino acids. CDR3 region: CASSLGHWASGNTIYF. The CDR3 DNA is TGTGCCAGCAGCTTAGGACACTGGGCCTCTGGAAACACCATATATTTT.

This clone was seen more than once but under ten times. V gene TRBV2 combines with J gene TRBJ2-7; 8 bases align to TRBD1. V was clipped by 6 bases and J by 3 bases; unmatched bases: 4. Germline V gene sequence: CDR1 SNHLY, CDR2 FYNNEI. The CDR3 is 13 residues long. The CDR3 nucleotides are TGTGCCAGCAGGCGAGGACAGGGCTACGAGCAGTACTTC. Translated, it gives CASRRGQGYEQYF.

The gene calls are TRBV9 and TRBJ2-7; D tentatively reads TRBD1 or TRBD2 (7 bases each). The CDR3 consists of 16 residues. The germline V gene has CDR1 SGDLS and CDR2 YYNGEE. V was pared by 0 bases and J by 0 bases, with 13 bases between. The CDR3 reads CASSVAGGVGSYEQYF. The CDR3 DNA reads as TGTGCCAGCAGCGTAGCAGGGGGGGTCGGCTCCTACGAGCAGTACTTC. Based on the CDR3 plus reference TRBV9 and TRBJ2-7, the full variable domain is DSGVTQTPKHLITATGQRVTLRCSPRSGDLSVYWYQQSLDQGLQFLIQYYNGEERAKGNILERFSAQQFPDLHSELNLSSLELGDSALYFCASSVAGGVGSYEQYFGPGTRLTVT.

V and J are TRBV15 and TRBJ1-6; D remains unclear. The germline CDR1 and CDR2 sequences are LNHNV and YYDKDF (reference sequence). The CDR3 is 16 amino acids. The V and J ends lost 5 bases and 9 bases respectively, with 20 bases between them. The DNA for the CDR3 is TGTGCCACCAGCTACACTCGGACGGTGATTAGTTCACCCCTCCACTTT. It codes for CATSYTRTVISSPLHF.

This clone came up a few times. The J gene is TRBJ1-1, the V gene TRBV30; no reliable D call. V lost 0 bases and J lost 3, with 17 bases in between. Germline V gene sequence: CDR1 GTSNPN, CDR2 SVGIG (reference sequence). The CDR3 covers 16 residues. The CDR3 DNA reads TGTGCCTGGAGTGTGGGGTACCCAAGCGAGGACACTGAAGCTTTCTTT. Its translation: CAWSVGYPSEDTEAFF. The whole variable domain, filled in from reference TRBV30 and TRBJ1-1, reads SQTIHQWPATLVQPVGSPLSLECTVEGTSNPNLYWYRQAAGRGLQLLFYSVGIGQISSEVPQNLSASRPQDRQFILSSKKLLLSDSGFYLCAWSVGYPSEDTEAFFGQGTRLTVV.

This chain uses TRBV27 with TRBJ2-7; TRBD1 aligns across 7 bases. The V gene end was trimmed by 4 bases and the J gene end by 3 bases; junction bases not matched to a gene: 6. The CDR3 length is 14 residues. Germline V gene data show CDR1 as MNHEY and CDR2 as SMNVEV (reference sequence). CDR3 sequence reads: CASSSTDRLYEQYF. Here the CDR3 DNA reads TGTGCCAGCAGTTCTACGGACAGGCTCTACGAGCAGTACTTC.

Only one count was recorded for this clone. This CDR3 is CSARTGFDTEAFF. CDR3 nucleotides: TGCAGCGCCCGGACAGGGTTTGACACTGAAGCTTTCTTT. This chain joins TRBV29-1 and TRBJ1-1; 8 bases are shared with TRBD1. V was clipped by 7 bases and J by 3 bases; unmatched bases: 7. The CDR3 extends over 13 amino acids. In germline, CDR1 is SQVTM, CDR2 ANQGSEA. The whole variable domain, remainder taken from reference TRBV29-1 and TRBJ1-1, is SAVISQKPSRDICQRGTSLTIQCQVDSQVTMMFWYRQQPGQSLTLIATANQGSEATYESGFVIDKFPISRPNLTFSTLTVSNMSPEDSSIYLCSARTGFDTEAFFGQGTRLTVV.

The chain is built from TRBV6-5 and TRBJ1-1; D is ambiguous. The CDR3 loop spans 14 amino acids. V was pared by 8 bases and J by 4 bases, with 17 bases between. The germline CDR1 and CDR2 sequences are MNHEY and SVGAGI. In DNA, the CDR3 is TGTGCCAGCTCGGCGGGCAGCGCGTCCACTGAAGCTTTCTTT. Its protein is CASSAGSASTEAFF.

This rearrangement joins TRBV12-5 to TRBJ2-7, with 10 bases aligning to TRBD2. The CDR3 has 14 residues. V lost 6 bases and J lost 4; bases outside the gene matches: 6. Germline V gives CDR1 LGHNT, CDR2 FRNRAP. The CDR3 bases are TGTGCTAGTGGAAATAGCGGGGGGTCGTACGAGCAGTACTTC. This translates into CASGNSGGSYEQYF.

By share, this clone ranks as medium-sized. This sequence joins TRBV5-4 and TRBJ2-7, with a tentative D call TRBD2 (5 bases). The CDR3 sequence is 14 residues long. Germline V gives CDR1 SGHNT, CDR2 YYREEE (reference sequence). V shed 4 bases and J shed 0 bases, with 11 bases lying between them. The CDR3 loop is CASSPDGDSYEQYF. CDR3 nucleotides: TGTGCCAGCAGCCCGGACGGGGACTCCTACGAGCAGTACTTC.

This sequence joins TRBV11-2 and TRBJ2-1, with D perhaps given as TRBD1 or TRBD2 (6 bases each). Per germline, CDR1 SGHAT and CDR2 FQNNGV. V was shortened by 5 bases and J by 10 bases, with 18 bases between the two germline ends. This CDR3 is built from 14 residues. CDR3 DNA sequence: TGTGCCAGCAGCCTTTGGACTGAAGGGGGGGAGCAGTTCTTC. Its translation is CASSLWTEGGEQFF.

This chain links TRBV5-4 with TRBJ1-1; D is uncertain. The CDR3 totals 15 residues. Germline V gives CDR1 SGHNT, CDR2 YYREEE (reference sequence). V was pared by 0 bases and J by 1 base, with 10 bases between. The CDR3 DNA reads TGTGCCAGCAGCTTGGCCGGGATAACGAACACTGAAGCTTTCTTT. It codes for CASSLAGITNTEAFF.